The text below deals with one TCR beta chain. Its specificity is not known. Starting material of roughly 550 ng total RNA yielded TCR beta cDNA via a constant-region primer. Construction of TCR beta libraries relied on three successive nested multiplex PCR rounds employing slightly modified ARM-PCR. MiXCR, run by TCRdb on the multiplex PCR reads, gives a single entry per CDR3 protein. The sample has about 200,000 distinct CDR3 sequences, less than 70% seen once. Researchers drew blood RNA from unsorted whole blood and extracted germline DNA as well. Investigators obtained around 4 milliliters of peripheral blood ahead of surgery. The data are from a study of tumor-infiltrating lymphocytes in primary liver carcinoma. Whole-study context: Tumor lesions were T1-T3 N0M0 and spanned about 4.2 to 11 cm.

Study results and caveats: Overlap between tumor regions exceeded overlap of tumor with adjacent tissue or blood. Tumor top-250-clone fractions significantly exceeded those of blood (p = 0.039).

The sequencing input was peripheral blood. The origin of this receptor is a woman aged 60-75 years with primary liver carcinoma and hepatitis B virus infection.

CDR3 in amino acids: CASSGRGTGRTEAFF. CDR3 coding DNA: TGCGCCAGCAGCGGACGCGGGACAGGGCGCACTGAAGCTTTCTTT. The V and J genes are TRBV5-1 and TRBJ1-1, with TRBD1 identical over 9 bases. CDR3 length equals 15 residues. Per the germline V gene, CDR1 is SGHRS and CDR2 is YFSETQ. The trim removed 4 bases at V and 4 bases at J, leaving 8 bases unmatched. Variable domain in full (rest from reference TRBV5-1 and TRBJ1-1): KAGVTQTPRYLIKTRGQQVTLSCSPISGHRSVSWYQQTPGQGLQFLFEYFSETQRNKGNFPGRFSGRQFSNSRSEMNVSTLELGDSALYLCASSGRGTGRTEAFFGQGTRLTVV.